A few counts support the clone carrying this T cell receptor (beta chain). As yet, its antigen is unknown. A much larger clone differs by one base, so this may be a read error. V lost 5 bases and J lost 5, with 13 bases in between. CDR3 length: 14 residues. TCR beta cDNA was prepared out of around 460 ng total RNA by means of a constant-region primer. Each TCR beta library was derived from three nested multiplex PCR rounds that employed slightly modified ARM-PCR. Forward primers for TRBV1-TRBV30 and a C-beta reverse primer served the first two PCR rounds, at 10 cycles each. Each CDR3 protein is one row after TCRdb ran MiXCR on the multiplex PCR reads. The sample gives approximately 120,000 distinct CDR3 sequences, 64% of which show up once; about 8% is in the top ten. These data are taken from a study of tumor-infiltrating lymphocytes in primary liver carcinoma. Study outcomes and limitations: Tumors had a significantly higher top-250-clone fraction than blood (p = 0.039). Appearing in all five tumor regions was true of only about 8-25% of top clones.

Between roughly 17 and 31 mg of unsorted bulk tissue served as the source from which RNA and DNA were co-extracted. Sampling of each tumor involved five separate regions. Without exception, tumor samples held over 85% viable tumor cells. The sample comprised liver tumor tissue from sampling region 3. The subset is: tumor region T3, left-lateral pole. The origin of this receptor is a woman in her sixties or seventies with primary liver carcinoma and hepatitis B virus infection. The rearrangement uses TRBV12-3 or TRBV12-4 and TRBJ2-1; a possible D gene is TRBD2 (6 bases). For the CDR3, the DNA is TGTGCCAGCAGTGCTAACGGGAGCCACAATGAGCAGTTCTTC. Translated: CASSANGSHNEQFF.